The following is a T cell receptor beta chain sequence with its context. The data derive from a study of shared clonotypes between healthy human individuals. All donors were healthy HIV-negative adults lacking recent acute infections or vaccinations. Germline loops: CDR1 SGHDT, CDR2 YYEEEE. Trimming removed 2 bases from V and 4 bases from J, with 12 bases in between. The CDR3 is made up of 14 amino acids. Assay: immunoSEQ multiplex PCR; the TCRdb copy retains only in-frame clones and omits some. The data show some 550,000 clones, with almost 97% seen just once and about 0.057% held by the top ten. The sequence was obtained from a woman between 25 and 40 years old in good health. The sample was naive CD4+ T cells sorted from blood. Regarding subset: CD45RA+ positively selected. The chain links TRBV5-6 to TRBJ1-2; TRBD1 is a possible D gene (6 bases). CDR3 nucleotide sequence: TGTGCCAGCAGCTTACCCAGGGGTCCCTATGGCTACACCTTC. Translated, it gives CASSLPRGPYGYTF.